These 19 T cell receptor beta chains originate from one sample sequenced in a study of T cell clonotyping in hematopoietic cell transplantation. The sample's time point: recipient sample about 28 days before transplant, after cytoreduction. Here immunoSEQ multiplex PCR was the method, and the copy in TCRdb shows in-frame clones only, minus some. The table lists about 80,000 clones, about 96% of them singletons. This sample comprised peripheral blood mononuclear cells, obtained before stem cell transplant. These receptors all stem from a woman aged 50 to 60 with acute myeloid leukemia. Some clones in this sample may be carry-over from other donors' samples.

V and J are TRBV5-1 and TRBJ2-1; the match to TRBD2 covers 9 bases. The germline V gene encodes CDR1 SGHRS and CDR2 YFSETQ. With 0 bases clipped from V and 2 bases from J, the junction kept 6 bases outside the gene matches. CDR3 size: 17 residues. CDR3 protein: CASSLGGLAPAYNEQFF. The CDR3 DNA sequence: TGCGCCAGCAGCTTGGGGGGACTAGCCCCTGCCTACAATGAGCAGTTCTTC.

The rearrangement links TRBV30 to TRBJ1-4; D remains unclear. The length of the CDR3 is 14 residues. The germline V gene has CDR1 GTSNPN and CDR2 SVGIG (reference sequence). Trimming took off 0 bases at V and 12 bases at J, with 17 bases between the two ends. Here the CDR3 reads CAWSVRLRVKELFF. The CDR3 DNA reads TGTGCCTGGAGTGTACGGTTACGTGTGAAAGAACTGTTTTTT. The entire variable domain, with the rest obtained from reference TRBV30 and TRBJ1-4, is as follows: SQTIHQWPATLVQPVGSPLSLECTVEGTSNPNLYWYRQAAGRGLQLLFYSVGIGQISSEVPQNLSASRPQDRQFILSSKKLLLSDSGFYLCAWSVRLRVKELFFGSGTQLSVL.

The V and J genes are TRBV11-3 and TRBJ2-5; D ambiguous. The CDR3 contains 13 residues. V was shortened by 5 bases and J by 3 bases, with 10 bases between the two germline ends. Germline V gene lookup returns CDR1 SGHNT and CDR2 YENEEA. This CDR3 is CASSREAEETQYF. CDR3 bases: TGTGCCAGCAGCCGTGAGGCAGAAGAGACCCAGTACTTC.

The V call is TRBV30, the J call TRBJ1-5; D might be TRBD1 (5 bases). The CDR3 is 13 amino acids. Germline V gene sequence: CDR1 GTSNPN, CDR2 SVGIG (reference sequence). The V end was cut by 1 base, the J end by 1 base, with 5 bases between. DNA for the CDR3: TGTGCCTGGAGTGGGGGGAGCAATCAGCCCCAGCATTTT. Translating gives CAWSGGSNQPQHF.

The chain is built from TRBV2 and TRBJ2-1; 8 positions match TRBD2. V lost 7 bases and J lost 7; bases outside the gene matches: 15. The CDR3 is made up of 16 amino acids. Germline V gene lookup returns CDR1 SNHLY and CDR2 FYNNEI. This chain's CDR3 is CASTRYSLAGRNEQFF. Here the CDR3 DNA reads TGTGCCAGCACCCGATATTCCCTAGCGGGTAGGAATGAGCAGTTCTTC.

CDR3 coding DNA: TGTGCCAGCAGTTATCCCGGACTGGAAGGGGGGACCCAGTACTTC. Protein sequence: CASSYPGLEGGTQYF. The V and J genes are TRBV6-5 and TRBJ2-5; the D gene is possibly TRBD1 (6 bases). Trimming took off 3 bases at V and 7 bases at J, with 18 bases between the two ends. The CDR3 is 15 amino acids. Germline values: CDR1 MNHEY, CDR2 SVGAGI.

The V gene is TRBV4-1, the J gene TRBJ2-7, with no clear D. CDR1 and CDR2 from the germline V gene are MGHRA and YSYEKL. Trimming cost V 0 bases and J 3 bases, with 12 bases left between them. The CDR3 sequence is 15 residues long. The CDR3: CASSQDVSVLYEQYF. The CDR3 coding sequence is TGCGCCAGCAGCCAAGATGTTTCGGTTCTCTACGAGCAGTACTTC.

The rearrangement joins TRBV7-8 to TRBJ2-7; no reliable D call. V lost 5 bases to trimming and J lost 1 base, with 21 bases between them. The CDR3 has 17 residues. Germline assignment: CDR1 SGHVS and CDR2 FQNEAQ. The CDR3 sequence: CASSKGIASRLSYEQYF. CDR3 in DNA: TGTGCCAGCAGCAAAGGGATAGCAAGCCGGCTTTCCTACGAGCAGTACTTC.

The chain couples TRBV7-3 to TRBJ2-7; D gene ambiguous. CDR3 size: 12 residues. The germline CDR1 and CDR2 sequences are SGHTA and FQGTGA. With 7 bases removed from V and 3 bases from J, the gap between germline ends came to 10 bases. The CDR3 bases are TGTGCCAGCATCCTAAACCACTACGAGCAGTACTTC. Protein: CASILNHYEQYF.

The chain joins TRBV16 to TRBJ1-2; D perhaps matches TRBD1 (5 bases). Trimming removed 3 bases at V and 12 bases at J, with 8 bases between. The CDR3 consists of 10 residues. The V gene's germline CDR1 is KGHSY and CDR2 FQNENV. In nucleotides, the CDR3 is TGTGCCAGCAGCCAGGGGGAGGACACCTTC. Translation: CASSQGEDTF.

CDR3 in amino acids: CASSPGVGNTIYF. The CDR3 nucleotides are TGTGCCAGTAGTCCCGGGGTTGGAAACACCATATATTTT. The J gene is TRBJ1-3, the V gene TRBV19; D call uncertain. Germline assignment: CDR1 LNHDA and CDR2 SQIVND (reference sequence). The V and J ends lost 5 bases and 3 bases respectively, with 8 bases between them. The length of the CDR3 is 13 residues.

The chain is built from TRBV9 and TRBJ2-7; D unresolved. In germline, CDR1 is SGDLS, CDR2 YYNGEE. This CDR3 has 13 amino acids. Trimming cost V 0 bases and J 3 bases, with 7 bases left between them. CDR3 residues: CASSVEPHYEQYF. DNA of the CDR3: TGTGCCAGCAGCGTAGAGCCACACTACGAGCAGTACTTC.

This clone was found once. The chain is built from TRBV6-4 and TRBJ2-3; 7 nucleotides match TRBD1. Germline assignment: CDR1 MRHNA and CDR2 SNTAGT. V lost 4 bases to trimming and J lost 3 bases; unmatched junction nucleotides: 4. This CDR3 comprises 14 residues. The CDR3 bases are TGTGCCAGCAGTGGGACAGGAGATACAGATACGCAGTATTTT. Amino acid sequence: CASSGTGDTDTQYF.

This clone was observed a single time. The J gene is TRBJ2-2, the V gene TRBV7-2; D unclear. Germline V gene data show CDR1 as SGHTA and CDR2 as FQGNSA. V lost 5 bases, J lost 4 bases, and 8 bases lay in between. The CDR3 spans 13 residues. The CDR3 region is CASSQKFTGELFF. In DNA, the CDR3 is TGTGCCAGCAGCCAAAAGTTCACCGGGGAGCTGTTTTTT.

V gene TRBV6-7 combines with J gene TRBJ1-3; 9 bases line up with TRBD1. TRBV6-7 falls under the ORF class, with uncertain function. J lost 7 bases, V lost 4 bases, and 5 bases had no gene match. This CDR3 contains 14 residues. CDR3 DNA sequence: TGTGCCAGCAGTTCGCGGACAGGGGTGAACACCATATATTTT. It is translated as CASSSRTGVNTIYF.

This sequence joins TRBV5-1 and TRBJ2-7; D ambiguous. Per germline, CDR1 SGHRS and CDR2 YFSETQ. This CDR3 region has 11 residues. Trimming left V 1 base short and J 7 bases short, with 6 bases between. The CDR3 sequence: CASSLKGEQYF. DNA of the CDR3: TGCGCCAGCAGCTTGAAGGGAGAGCAGTACTTC.

The chain combines TRBV6-1 with TRBJ2-3, with 12 bases that match TRBD2. The CDR3 runs 14 residues. J gave up 6 bases and V 4 bases, and 2 bases lay outside the gene matches. Germline assignment: CDR1 MNHNS and CDR2 SASEGT. Here the CDR3 reads CASSAGLAGDTQYF. The CDR3 DNA sequence: TGTGCCAGCAGTGCAGGACTAGCGGGGGATACGCAGTATTTT.

This chain uses TRBV29-1 with TRBJ1-4, with a weak D call TRBD1 (5 bases). Trimming removed 6 bases at V and 2 bases at J, with 16 bases between. The CDR3 is 15 residues long. Germline V gives CDR1 SQVTM, CDR2 ANQGSEA. For the CDR3, the DNA is TGCAGCGTCTCGCGCCGGGGGACCACTAATGAAAAACTGTTTTTT. Translated: CSVSRRGTTNEKLFF.

The chain combines TRBV19 with TRBJ1-1, with TRBD1 matching 7 bases. This CDR3 has 15 amino acids. The germline gives CDR1 LNHDA, CDR2 SQIVND (reference sequence). Trimming took 4 bases from V and 4 from J; bases not matched to a gene: 9. CDR3 nucleotide sequence: TGTGCCAGTAGTAGCTACCGCCGGGACAGCACTGAAGCTTTCTTT. Residues: CASSSYRRDSTEAFF.